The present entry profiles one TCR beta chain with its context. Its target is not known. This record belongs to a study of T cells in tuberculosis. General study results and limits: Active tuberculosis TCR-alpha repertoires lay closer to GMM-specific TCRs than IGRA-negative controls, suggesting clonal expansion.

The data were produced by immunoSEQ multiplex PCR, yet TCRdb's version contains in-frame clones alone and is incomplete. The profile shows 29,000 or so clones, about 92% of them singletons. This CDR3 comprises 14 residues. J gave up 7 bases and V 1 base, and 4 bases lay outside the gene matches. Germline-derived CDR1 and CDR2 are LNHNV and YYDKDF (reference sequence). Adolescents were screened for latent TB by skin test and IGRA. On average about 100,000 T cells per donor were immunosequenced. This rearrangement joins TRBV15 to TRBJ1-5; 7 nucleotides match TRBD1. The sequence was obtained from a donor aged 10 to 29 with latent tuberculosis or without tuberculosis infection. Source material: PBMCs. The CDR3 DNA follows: TGTGCCACCAGCAGAGCAACAGGGGAACAGCCCCAGCATTTT. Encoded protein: CATSRATGEQPQHF.